Each of the 23 T cell receptor beta chains below was sequenced from the same sample in a study of response to subunit inactivated influenza vaccine. TCRdb re-called the RT-PCR reads with MiXCR, one entry per CDR3 protein. The repertoire holds about 570,000 distinct CDR3 sequences, with approximately 10% as singletons. These same records also appear under a second study, on T cells expressing NK-cell markers. That work adds: Beta-chain TCR cDNA was generated via 5'RACE template switching with UMIs.

Specimen: PBMCs from blood, collected on the day of vaccination. The receptor set was obtained from a man aged 50 to 59 who received an inactivated influenza vaccine.

This clonotype was seen a few times. The chain combines TRBV7-2 with TRBJ1-1, with D possibly matching TRBD1 (6 bases). This CDR3 is built from 15 residues. The V end was cut by 6 bases, the J end by 1 base, with 15 bases between. CDR1 is SGHTA, CDR2 FQGNSA, per germline. CDR3 nucleotides: TGTGCCAGCAGAACTCAGGGGCGAGGGAACACTGAAGCTTTCTTT. Protein: CASRTQGRGNTEAFF.

Only a few counts were recorded for this clonotype. The chain couples TRBV20-1 to TRBJ2-7; 11 positions match TRBD2. The CDR3 is 16 amino acids. Trimming removed 4 bases from V and 0 bases from J; junction bases left unmatched: 8. CDR1 DFQATT and CDR2 SNEGSKA come from the germline V gene (reference sequence). CDR3 DNA sequence: TGCAGTGCTACTGGACTAGCGGGTTGGAGCTCCTACGAGCAGTACTTC. It translates to CSATGLAGWSSYEQYF.

The chain employs TRBV5-6 and TRBJ2-1; the D gene is possibly TRBD1 (5 bases). Germline CDR1 and CDR2: SGHDT and YYEEEE. The CDR3 spans 14 residues. V gave up 3 bases and J gave up 9 bases, with 16 bases separating them. CDR3 in amino acids: CASSWVQVNTEQFF. The CDR3, as DNA: TGTGCCAGCAGCTGGGTACAGGTCAACACTGAGCAGTTCTTC.

This clonotype was seen a few times. The chain combines TRBV27 with TRBJ2-6; D ambiguous. CDR3 size: 16 residues. The V end lost 8 bases, the J end lost 0 bases, and 14 bases lay between the germline ends. Germline V gene sequence: CDR1 MNHEY, CDR2 SMNVEV (reference sequence). CDR3: CASRPASLSGANVLTF. The CDR3 DNA is TGTGCCAGCCGACCCGCTTCACTCTCTGGGGCCAACGTCCTGACTTTC.

The chain couples TRBV28 to TRBJ2-7; TRBD2 might be the D (6 bases). From germline, CDR1 is MDHEN and CDR2 SYDVKM. This CDR3 region has 16 residues. V was shortened by 10 bases and J by 0 bases, with 22 bases between the two germline ends. The CDR3: CAMGPVRRTTSYEQYF. The CDR3 DNA is TGTGCCATGGGCCCCGTGAGGCGGACTACCTCCTACGAGCAGTACTTC. Looking up the rest from reference TRBV28 and TRBJ2-7 gives the full variable domain: DVKVTQSSRYLVKRTGEKVFLECVQDMDHENMFWYRQDPGLGLRLIYFSYDVKMKEKGDIPEGYSVSREKKERFSLILESASTNQTSMYLCAMGPVRRTTSYEQYFGPGTRLTVT.

In this sample, this clonotype turned up many times. The chain recombines TRBV7-9 with TRBJ2-7; no clear D. Germline values: CDR1 SEHNR, CDR2 FQNEAQ (reference sequence). The length of the CDR3 is 14 residues. The V end lost 1 base, the J end lost 4 bases, and 11 bases lay between the germline ends. CDR3 coding DNA: TGTGCCAGCAGCTTAGGGCTACCCCCTTACGAGCAGTACTTC. Its translation: CASSLGLPPYEQYF.

The genes are TRBV30 and TRBJ1-6; D is undetermined. In germline, CDR1 is GTSNPN, CDR2 SVGIG (reference sequence). Between the trimmed V and J ends, which lost 0 bases and 4 bases, there was a span of 16 bases. The length of the CDR3 is 17 residues. CDR3 sequence reads: CAWSVRPRLMYNSPLHF. The DNA of the CDR3 is TGTGCCTGGAGTGTACGCCCCCGCCTAATGTATAATTCACCCCTCCACTTT.

This clonotype has a handful of counts. This chain uses TRBV29-1 with TRBJ2-3, with D perhaps matching TRBD1 or TRBD2 (5 bases each). This CDR3 is built from 13 residues. V gave up 3 bases and J gave up 3 bases, with 10 bases separating them. Germline CDR1 is SQVTM and CDR2 is ANQGSEA. In DNA, the CDR3 is TGCAGCGTTGAGGCAGGGAGAACAGATACGCAGTATTTT. This sequence encodes CSVEAGRTDTQYF.

CDR3 sequence (DNA): TGCGCCAGCAGCTCAACACGTCCTAATGAAAAACTGTTTTTT. Its translation is CASSSTRPNEKLFF. The chain is built from TRBV5-1 and TRBJ1-4; D gene ambiguous. The CDR3 is 14 residues long. V was pared by 3 bases and J by 3 bases, with 9 bases between. Germline lookup yields CDR1 SGHRS and CDR2 YFSETQ. Together with reference TRBV5-1 and TRBJ1-4, the CDR3 gives the full variable domain: KAGVTQTPRYLIKTRGQQVTLSCSPISGHRSVSWYQQTPGQGLQFLFEYFSETQRNKGNFPGRFSGRQFSNSRSEMNVSTLELGDSALYLCASSSTRPNEKLFFGSGTQLSVL.

This clonotype was counted many times. The CDR3 DNA is TGTGCCAGCAGTTCTGGAGATACGCAGTATTTT. It yields the protein CASSSGDTQYF. The rearrangement joins TRBV28 to TRBJ2-3; D is uncertain. Germline V gene data show CDR1 as MDHEN and CDR2 as SYDVKM. The CDR3 covers 11 residues. The V end was cut by 4 bases, the J end by 5 bases, with 4 bases between.

This clonotype was seen only a few times. The V call is TRBV7-2, the J call TRBJ2-3; TRBD2 agrees at 9 bases. Trimming removed 2 bases from V and 2 bases from J; junction bases left unmatched: 8. This CDR3 is 17 amino acids long. Per the germline V gene, CDR1 is SGHTA and CDR2 is FQGNSA. CDR3 nucleotide sequence: TGTGCCAGCAGCTTAAGGGCAGCGGGGGGTATCACAGATACGCAGTATTTT. As protein: CASSLRAAGGITDTQYF.

This rearrangement joins TRBV28 to TRBJ1-2, with 8 bases matching TRBD1. The length of the CDR3 is 15 residues. J lost 7 bases, V lost 5 bases, and 12 bases had no gene match. Germline V gene sequence: CDR1 MDHEN, CDR2 SYDVKM. For the CDR3, the DNA is TGTGCCAGCAGTAGCGGGACAGGCGCCCTCCTTGGCTACACCTTC. It encodes CASSSGTGALLGYTF.

The table lists this clonotype with a few counts. The chain links TRBV5-1 to TRBJ2-4, with D tentatively TRBD1 or TRBD2 (5 bases each). V lost 1 base and J lost 6, with 11 bases in between. Germline loops: CDR1 SGHRS, CDR2 YFSETQ. This CDR3 region has 14 residues. The CDR3 region is CASSLTGQGNIQYF. The CDR3 nucleotides are TGCGCCAGCAGCTTGACGGGGCAGGGAAACATTCAGTACTTC.

The chain couples TRBV10-3 to TRBJ2-1; TRBD2 agrees at 12 bases. Unmatched junction bases numbered 13, after V lost 6 bases and J lost 7 bases. The CDR3 has 17 residues. Germline-derived CDR1 and CDR2 are ENHRY and SYGVKD. The DNA of the CDR3 is TGTGCCATCAGCACTAGCGGGAGGACGACCCTACGGAATGAGCAGTTCTTC. Its protein product is CAISTSGRTTLRNEQFF.

This clonotype has a handful of counts. This chain uses TRBV6-5 with TRBJ2-1; a weak D match, TRBD1 (6 bases). The CDR3 contains 15 residues. Trimming stripped 5 bases from V and 4 bases from J, with 15 bases between. Germline CDR1 reads MNHEY; CDR2 reads SVGAGI. CDR3: CASSTEGTLYNEQFF. The CDR3 DNA sequence: TGTGCCAGCAGTACCGAGGGGACACTTTACAATGAGCAGTTCTTC.

The chain has TRBV12-3 or TRBV12-4 and TRBJ2-3; TRBD2 matches 10 bases. J gave up 4 bases and V 5 bases, and 6 bases lay outside the gene matches. The CDR3 covers 15 residues. CDR3 sequence: CASSPWTSGADTQYF. The CDR3 coding sequence is TGTGCCAGCAGTCCCTGGACTAGCGGCGCAGATACGCAGTATTTT.

The J gene is TRBJ2-4, the V gene TRBV4-3, with 7 bases aligning to TRBD1. With 3 bases clipped from V and 6 bases from J, the junction kept 8 bases outside the gene matches. In germline, CDR1 is LGHNA, CDR2 YSLEER. This CDR3 is built from 15 residues. CDR3 amino acids: CASSHDPGQINIQYF. The CDR3 DNA reads TGCGCCAGCAGCCACGACCCGGGACAGATAAACATTCAGTACTTC.

The chain has TRBV7-8 and TRBJ1-4, with a weak D call TRBD1 (6 bases). Trimming pared 2 bases from V and 4 bases from J, leaving 20 bases between. The V gene's germline CDR1 is SGHVS and CDR2 FQNEAQ. The CDR3 contains 18 residues. The CDR3 DNA reads TGTGCCAGCAGCTTAAGGGTGGGGGGCCAGACCTATAATGAAAAACTGTTTTTT. This translates into CASSLRVGGQTYNEKLFF.

This clonotype was recorded a few times. This chain uses TRBV20-1 with TRBJ1-2; no definite D call. Deletions cut 0 bases from V and 8 bases from J, with 10 bases between. The CDR3 has 12 amino acids. Per germline, CDR1 DFQATT and CDR2 SNEGSKA (reference sequence). DNA of the CDR3: TGCAGTGCTAGAGAGGGTCTCGGGGGCTACACCTTC. This translates into CSAREGLGGYTF.

This clonotype was counted many times. The chain employs TRBV5-1 and TRBJ2-7; 9 bases are a match to TRBD1. V gave up 4 bases and J gave up 2 bases; unmatched junction bases: 10. CDR1 is SGHRS and CDR2 is YFSETQ in the germline V gene. This CDR3 contains 16 residues. CDR3 in DNA: TGCGCCAGCAGCCCCCAGGGGACAGGGTCGACCTACGAGCAGTACTTC. Translating it yields CASSPQGTGSTYEQYF.

This clonotype was seen only a few times. J is TRBJ2-2 and V is TRBV12-3 or TRBV12-4; 11 bases agree with TRBD2. The CDR3 spans 15 residues. Losses at the gene ends were 6 bases for V and 6 bases for J; bases not matched to a gene: 6. The CDR3 region has the DNA TGTGCCAGCAGGGTAGCGGGAGGGCCCGCCGGGGAGCTGTTTTTT. Protein sequence: CASRVAGGPAGELFF.

This clonotype was counted a few times. V gene TRBV20-1 combines with J gene TRBJ2-7; 7 nucleotides agree with TRBD2. Trimming removed 6 bases from V and 0 bases from J; junction bases left unmatched: 11. Germline V gene lookup returns CDR1 DFQATT and CDR2 SNEGSKA (reference sequence). The CDR3 is made up of 15 amino acids. The CDR3 protein is CSAPSGTLTSYEQYF. The CDR3 DNA is TGCAGTGCCCCGAGCGGGACTCTTACCTCCTACGAGCAGTACTTC.

The chain carries TRBV6-2 or TRBV6-3 and TRBJ2-1; perhaps TRBD2 as D (5 bases). The CDR3 is 16 residues long. The germline CDR1 and CDR2 sequences are MNHEY and SVGEGT. The V end lost 2 bases, the J end lost 6 bases, and 17 bases lay between the germline ends. The CDR3 bases are TGTGCCAGCAGTTACAACCTAGCTCACCCGTCCAATGAGCAGTTCTTC. This encodes CASSYNLAHPSNEQFF.